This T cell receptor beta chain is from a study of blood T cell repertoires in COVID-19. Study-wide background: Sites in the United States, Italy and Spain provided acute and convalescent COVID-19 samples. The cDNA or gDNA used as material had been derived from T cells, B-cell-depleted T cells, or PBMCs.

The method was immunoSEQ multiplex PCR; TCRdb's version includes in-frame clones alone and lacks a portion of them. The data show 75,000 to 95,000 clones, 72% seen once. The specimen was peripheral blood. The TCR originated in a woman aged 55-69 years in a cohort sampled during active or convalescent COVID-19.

Written as DNA, the CDR3 is TGTGCCACGCTACCGGGACAGGGTGACTATGGCTACACCTTC. This encodes CATLPGQGDYGYTF. The rearrangement uses TRBV10-3 and TRBJ1-2; the match to TRBD1 covers 9 bases. V lost 10 bases, J lost 3 bases, and 9 bases stayed unmatched. The CDR3 is 14 residues long. From germline, CDR1 is ENHRY and CDR2 SYGVKD.